Listed here are 26 T cell receptor beta chains from one sample, sequenced in a study of blood T cell repertoires in COVID-19. The repertoire was sequenced with immunoSEQ multiplex PCR; TCRdb's copy has only in-frame clones and lacks some. The sample carries hundreds of thousands of clones, roughly 90% recorded once. The sequenced sample was peripheral blood. The receptors come from a woman in her twenties or thirties with acute or convalescent COVID-19.

This chain links TRBV10-3 with TRBJ1-1; 10 bases map to TRBD1. The CDR3 loop spans 17 amino acids. Germline CDR1 is ENHRY and CDR2 is SYGVKD. After removal of 7 bases from V and 0 bases from J, the junction contained 11 bases not matched to a gene. CDR3 bases: TGTGCCATCACGCCCGCACAGACAGGGGGCATGAACACTGAAGCTTTCTTT. Its translation: CAITPAQTGGMNTEAFF.

The V call is TRBV28, the J call TRBJ2-3, with 14 bases aligning to TRBD2. V lost 4 bases and J lost 0; bases outside the gene matches: 6. CDR1 is MDHEN, CDR2 SYDVKM, per germline. This CDR3 spans 18 amino acids. The CDR3 loop reads CASSSGTSGGSSTDTQYF. In DNA, the CDR3 is TGTGCCAGCAGTTCAGGGACTAGCGGGGGTTCTAGCACAGATACGCAGTATTTT.

The chain links TRBV6-2 or TRBV6-3 to TRBJ1-4; 9 nucleotides match TRBD1. Trimming removed 2 bases from V and 1 base from J; junction bases left unmatched: 5. There are 17 residues in the CDR3. The V gene's germline CDR1 is MNHEY and CDR2 SVGEGT. CDR3 DNA: TGTGCCAGCAGTTACCGGGACAGGGTGGGAACTAATGAAAAACTGTTTTTT. Encoded protein: CASSYRDRVGTNEKLFF.

This chain connects TRBV28 to TRBJ1-1, with D unresolved. CDR3 length: 12 amino acids. The V gene's germline CDR1 is MDHEN and CDR2 SYDVKM. V gave up 7 bases and J gave up 0 bases, with 6 bases separating them. In DNA form, the CDR3 reads TGTGCCAGCAACAGTGTGAACACTGAAGCTTTCTTT. This sequence encodes CASNSVNTEAFF. Using reference TRBV28 and TRBJ1-1 for the parts outside the CDR3, the full variable domain is DVKVTQSSRYLVKRTGEKVFLECVQDMDHENMFWYRQDPGLGLRLIYFSYDVKMKEKGDIPEGYSVSREKKERFSLILESASTNQTSMYLCASNSVNTEAFFGQGTRLTVV.

V and J are TRBV28 and TRBJ1-2; D is unclear. Trimming removed 3 bases from V and 2 bases from J, with 7 bases in between. CDR3 length: 13 residues. Germline assignment: CDR1 MDHEN and CDR2 SYDVKM. CDR3 sequence reads: CASSLAPNYGYTF. The CDR3 coding sequence is TGTGCCAGCAGTTTGGCCCCAAACTATGGCTACACCTTC.

The CDR3, as DNA: TGTGCTAGTGGCGAGACACCATACAATGAGCAGTTCTTC. Protein product: CASGETPYNEQFF. The V call is TRBV12-5, the J call TRBJ2-1, with D unclear. V lost 6 bases to trimming and J lost 4 bases, with 10 bases between them. Germline values: CDR1 LGHNT, CDR2 FRNRAP. This CDR3 contains 13 residues.

V and J are TRBV6-1 and TRBJ2-7, with no clear D. The germline gives CDR1 MNHNS, CDR2 SASEGT. The CDR3 has 12 amino acids. Deletions cut 4 bases from V and 2 bases from J, with 6 bases between. CDR3 sequence (DNA): TGTGCCAGCAGTGGAACAGCCTACGAGCAGTACTTC. Residues: CASSGTAYEQYF.

The rearrangement links TRBV5-1 to TRBJ2-5; TRBD1 matches 7 bases. CDR3 size: 15 residues. CDR1 and CDR2 from the germline V gene are SGHRS and YFSETQ. Trimming removed 2 bases from V and 4 bases from J; junction bases left unmatched: 8. DNA for the CDR3: TGCGCCAGCAGCTTCGAATCGACAGGGCTAGAGACCCAGTACTTC. It translates to CASSFESTGLETQYF.

The chain carries TRBV13 and TRBJ1-1; weak D call: TRBD1 (6 bases). Trimming shortened V by 6 bases and J by 5 bases, and 16 bases separated the two germline ends. Germline values: CDR1 PRHDT, CDR2 FYEKMQ (reference sequence). CDR3 length equals 14 residues. This CDR3 reads CASSQGGARTEAFF. Here the CDR3 DNA reads TGTGCCAGCAGTCAAGGGGGGGCGAGGACTGAAGCTTTCTTT.

This sequence joins TRBV28 and TRBJ1-3, with D uncertain. This CDR3 contains 14 residues. V was shortened by 8 bases and J by 2 bases, with 13 bases between the two germline ends. Germline lookup yields CDR1 MDHEN and CDR2 SYDVKM. This chain's CDR3 is CASSRRIAGNTIYF. The CDR3, as DNA: TGTGCCAGCTCACGGAGGATAGCTGGAAACACCATATATTTT.

This clone came up once. The chain recombines TRBV6-4 with TRBJ2-2; 9 positions match TRBD2. V trimming: 3 bases; J trimming: 4 bases; junction bases outside the gene matches: 6. The CDR3 spans 16 residues. The germline gives CDR1 MRHNA, CDR2 SNTAGT. CDR3 DNA sequence: TGTGCCAGCAGTGATATAAATAGCGGGGGCACCGGGGAGCTGTTTTTT. It encodes CASSDINSGGTGELFF.

V is TRBV3-1 (or the pseudogene TRBV3-2) and J is TRBJ1-3; unclear D gene. The CDR3 is 15 amino acids. In germline, CDR1 is LGHDT, CDR2 YNNKEL (reference sequence). The V gene lost 4 bases and the J gene lost 0 bases, with 10 bases spanning the gap. In nucleotides, the CDR3 is TGTGCCAGCAGCCCAAGTAGTGCCTCTGGAAACACCATATATTTT. This encodes CASSPSSASGNTIYF.

The chain employs TRBV21-1 and TRBJ2-7; the table's D gene call, TRBD1, was not cross checked with the DNA. TRBV21-1 is flagged as a pseudogene. This CDR3 spans 17 amino acids. CDR3 DNA: TGTGCCAGCAGCGCAGGTTCCGGACAGGGCGGAGTTCTTGAGCAGTACTTC. Translated, it gives CASSAGSGQGGVLEQYF.

The rearrangement uses TRBV7-2 and TRBJ2-1, with TRBD2 matching over 8 bases. This CDR3 is 13 amino acids long. Germline values: CDR1 SGHTA, CDR2 FQGNSA. Germline trimming cut 5 bases from V and 4 bases from J; bases unmatched to any gene: 1. The CDR3 nucleotides read TGTGCCAGCAGCCGCGGGGGGTACAATGAGCAGTTCTTC. It specifies CASSRGGYNEQFF.

The J gene is TRBJ2-2, the V gene TRBV7-7; no clear D. This CDR3 comprises 13 residues. The germline gives CDR1 SSHAT, CDR2 FNYEAQ (reference sequence). V gave up 4 bases and J gave up 0 bases, with 3 bases separating them. CDR3 coding DNA: TGTGCCAGCAGCTCTACGAACACCGGGGAGCTGTTTTTT. It encodes CASSSTNTGELFF.

The genes are TRBV19 and TRBJ2-2; maybe TRBD1 (5 bases). In germline, CDR1 is LNHDA, CDR2 SQIVND (reference sequence). The CDR3 contains 17 residues. Trimming removed 6 bases from V and 2 bases from J, with 19 bases in between. The CDR3 loop reads CASSRRQGPANTGELFF. The CDR3 DNA sequence: TGTGCCAGTAGCCGTCGTCAGGGCCCGGCTAACACCGGGGAGCTGTTTTTT. Together with reference TRBV19 and TRBJ2-2, the CDR3 gives the full variable domain: DGGITQSPKYLFRKEGQNVTLSCEQNLNHDAMYWYRQDPGQGLRLIYYSQIVNDFQKGDIAEGYSVSREKKESFPLTVTSAQKNPTAFYLCASSRRQGPANTGELFFGEGSRLTVL.

J is TRBJ2-7 and V is TRBV2, with D perhaps TRBD2 (6 bases). Looked up from germline, CDR1 is SNHLY and CDR2 is FYNNEI. CDR3 length: 12 residues. V was pared by 7 bases and J by 9 bases, with 16 bases between. This chain's CDR3 is CASNTGDDPQYF. CDR3 sequence (DNA): TGTGCCAGCAATACGGGGGACGATCCGCAGTACTTC.

CDR3 protein: CASSLRQGVTEAFF. CDR3 in DNA: TGTGCCAGCAGCCTCCGACAGGGGGTCACTGAAGCTTTCTTT. V gene TRBV6-5 combines with J gene TRBJ1-1; 9 bases line up with TRBD1. The CDR3 spans 14 residues. V trimming: 6 bases; J trimming: 4 bases; junction bases outside the gene matches: 6. Germline CDR1 reads MNHEY; CDR2 reads SVGAGI.

The V and J genes are TRBV5-5 and TRBJ1-5; TRBD1 matches 7 bases. The CDR3 runs 17 residues. J was trimmed by 0 bases and V by 0 bases; bases with no gene match: 6. Germline V CDR1 and CDR2: SGHKS, YYEKEE (reference sequence). DNA for the CDR3: TGTGCCAGCAGCTTGGTTTTGGACAGGTATAGCAATCAGCCCCAGCATTTT. It codes for CASSLVLDRYSNQPQHF. The full variable domain, completed using reference TRBV5-5 and TRBJ1-5, is DAGVTQSPTHLIKTRGQQVTLRCSPISGHKSVSWYQQVLGQGPQFIFQYYEKEERGRGNFPDRFSARQFPNYSSELNVNALLLGDSALYLCASSLVLDRYSNQPQHFGDGTRLSIL.

J is TRBJ2-1 and V is TRBV6-5; 9 bases agree with TRBD2. This CDR3 is 14 amino acids long. Germline CDR1 is MNHEY and CDR2 is SVGAGI. The V gene end was trimmed by 10 bases and the J gene end by 9 bases; junction bases not matched to a gene: 13. CDR3 DNA sequence: TGTGCCATCGCCCTACTTAGCGGGGGTGGTGAGCAGTTCTTC. This gives the protein CAIALLSGGGEQFF.

The V gene is TRBV30, the J gene TRBJ2-2, with 7 bases fitting TRBD1. Trimming took 3 bases from V and 5 from J; bases not matched to a gene: 3. This CDR3 has 13 amino acids. Per germline, CDR1 GTSNPN and CDR2 SVGIG (reference sequence). CDR3 loop: CAWRQGDTGELFF. The CDR3 nucleotides read TGTGCCTGGAGGCAGGGGGATACCGGGGAGCTGTTTTTT.

The chain uses TRBV12-3 or TRBV12-4 and TRBJ1-1; D call uncertain. V was trimmed by 0 bases and J by 11 bases, leaving 7 bases between them. This CDR3 region has 11 residues. The CDR3 loop is CASSLAEEAFF. The CDR3, as DNA: TGTGCCAGCAGTTTAGCGGAGGAGGCTTTCTTT.

The V and J genes are TRBV4-1 and TRBJ1-3; 7 nucleotides agree with TRBD1. The germline V gene has CDR1 MGHRA and CDR2 YSYEKL. Unmatched junction bases numbered 3, after V lost 3 bases and J lost 1 base. This CDR3 is 15 amino acids long. The DNA of the CDR3 is TGCGCCAGCAGCCACCCGGGACAGTCTGGAAACACCATATATTTT. This sequence encodes CASSHPGQSGNTIYF.

This chain uses TRBV13 with TRBJ1-6, with D perhaps matching TRBD1 (5 bases). V gave up 4 bases and J gave up 5 bases, with 15 bases separating them. The CDR3 runs to 16 residues. Germline loops: CDR1 PRHDT, CDR2 FYEKMQ (reference sequence). The CDR3 here is CASSSGGDLNNSPLHF. CDR3 DNA sequence: TGTGCCAGCAGCTCCGGCGGGGACCTAAATAATTCACCCCTCCACTTT.

On this clone itself: This specimen includes other DNA sequences encoding the same CDR3. The chain joins TRBV3-1 (or the pseudogene TRBV3-2) to TRBJ2-7, with 10 bases lining up with TRBD1. V was pared by 4 bases and J by 2 bases, with 2 bases of the junction left unmatched. Germline V gene data show CDR1 as LGHDT and CDR2 as YNNKEL (reference sequence). The CDR3 is 14 amino acids. CDR3 protein: CASSPGTGAYEQYF. As DNA, the CDR3 is TGTGCCAGCAGCCCCGGGACAGGGGCCTACGAGCAGTACTTC.

This chain connects TRBV2 to TRBJ1-2; TRBD1 aligns across 8 bases. Germline CDR1 and CDR2: SNHLY and FYNNEI. J was trimmed by 10 bases and V by 5 bases; bases with no gene match: 12. CDR3 length equals 14 residues. The CDR3 loop reads CASSTRDRSDDYTF. The DNA of the CDR3 is TGTGCCAGCAGTACCCGGGACAGGTCTGATGACTACACCTTC.